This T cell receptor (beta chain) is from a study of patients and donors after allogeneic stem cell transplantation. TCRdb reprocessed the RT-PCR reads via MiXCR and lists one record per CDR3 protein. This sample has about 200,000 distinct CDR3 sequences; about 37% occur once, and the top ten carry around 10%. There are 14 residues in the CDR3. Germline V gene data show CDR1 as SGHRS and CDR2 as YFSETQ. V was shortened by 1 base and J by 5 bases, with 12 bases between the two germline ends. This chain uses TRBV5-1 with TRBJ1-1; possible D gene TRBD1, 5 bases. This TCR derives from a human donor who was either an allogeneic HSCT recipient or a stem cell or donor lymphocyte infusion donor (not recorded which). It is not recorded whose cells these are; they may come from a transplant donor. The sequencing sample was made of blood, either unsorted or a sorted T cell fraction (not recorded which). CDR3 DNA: TGCGCCAGCAGCTTGCGGAGGGGCGGGACTGAAGCTTTCTTT. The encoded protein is CASSLRRGGTEAFF.